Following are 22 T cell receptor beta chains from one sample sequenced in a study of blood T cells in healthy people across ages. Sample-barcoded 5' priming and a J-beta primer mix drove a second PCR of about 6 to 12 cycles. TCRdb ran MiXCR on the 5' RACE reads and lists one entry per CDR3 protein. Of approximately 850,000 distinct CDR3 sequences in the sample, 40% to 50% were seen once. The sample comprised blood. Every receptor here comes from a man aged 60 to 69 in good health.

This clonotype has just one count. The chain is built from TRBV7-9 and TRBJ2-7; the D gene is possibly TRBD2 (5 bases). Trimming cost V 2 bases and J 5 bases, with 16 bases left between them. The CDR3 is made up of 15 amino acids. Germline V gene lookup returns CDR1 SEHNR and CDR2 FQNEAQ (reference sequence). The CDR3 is CASSLTSGMKNEQYF. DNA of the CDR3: TGTGCCAGCAGCTTAACTTCCGGGATGAAAAACGAGCAGTACTTC.

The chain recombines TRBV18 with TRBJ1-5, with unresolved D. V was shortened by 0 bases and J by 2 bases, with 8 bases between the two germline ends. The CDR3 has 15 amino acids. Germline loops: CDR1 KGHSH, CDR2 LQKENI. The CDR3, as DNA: TGTGCCAGCTCACCACCCGGCGAGGGCAATCAGCCCCAGCATTTT. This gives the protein CASSPPGEGNQPQHF.

CDR3 DNA: TGTGCCAGCAGAAACCAGGAGACGAACACTGAAGCTTTCTTT. Its translation is CASRNQETNTEAFF. V gene TRBV6-2 or TRBV6-3 combines with J gene TRBJ1-1; the D is unclear. The CDR3 covers 14 residues. Germline V gene data show CDR1 as MNHEY and CDR2 as SVGEGT. The ends were cut back, 6 bases at V and 1 base at J, with 12 bases in the middle.

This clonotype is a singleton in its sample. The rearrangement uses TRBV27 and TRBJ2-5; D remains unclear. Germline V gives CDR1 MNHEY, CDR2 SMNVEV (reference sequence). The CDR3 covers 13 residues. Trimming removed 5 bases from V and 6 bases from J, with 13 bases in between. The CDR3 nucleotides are TGTGCCAGCAGTGTACGAGTAATGAAGACCCAGTACTTC. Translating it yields CASSVRVMKTQYF.

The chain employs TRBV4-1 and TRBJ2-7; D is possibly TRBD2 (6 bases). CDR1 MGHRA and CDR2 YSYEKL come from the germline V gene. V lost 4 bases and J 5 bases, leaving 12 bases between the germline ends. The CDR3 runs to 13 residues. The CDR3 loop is CASSREGLDEQYF. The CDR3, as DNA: TGCGCCAGCAGCCGTGAGGGACTGGACGAGCAGTACTTC.

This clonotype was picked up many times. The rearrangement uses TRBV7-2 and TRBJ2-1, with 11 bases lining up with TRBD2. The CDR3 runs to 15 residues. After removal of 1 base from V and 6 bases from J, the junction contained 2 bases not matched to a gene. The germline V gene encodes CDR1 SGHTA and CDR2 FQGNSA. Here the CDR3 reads CASSLVLAGGNEQFF. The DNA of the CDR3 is TGTGCCAGCAGCTTAGTTCTAGCGGGGGGCAATGAGCAGTTCTTC.

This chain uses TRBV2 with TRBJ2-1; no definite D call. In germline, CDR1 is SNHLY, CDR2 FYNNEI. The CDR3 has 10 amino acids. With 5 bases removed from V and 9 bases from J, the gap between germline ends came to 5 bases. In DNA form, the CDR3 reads TGTGCCAGCAGTATATCTGAGCAGTTCTTC. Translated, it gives CASSISEQFF.

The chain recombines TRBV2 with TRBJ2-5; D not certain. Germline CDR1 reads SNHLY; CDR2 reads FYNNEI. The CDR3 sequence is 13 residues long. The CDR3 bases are TGTGCTTGCGCGTCTGTGGACCGAGAGACCCAGTACTTC. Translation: CACASVDRETQYF.

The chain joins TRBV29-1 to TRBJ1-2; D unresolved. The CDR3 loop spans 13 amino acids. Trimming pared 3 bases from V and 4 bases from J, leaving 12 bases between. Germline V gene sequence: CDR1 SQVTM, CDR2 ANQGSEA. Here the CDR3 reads CSVDSDGFYGYTF. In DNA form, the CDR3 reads TGCAGCGTTGATTCTGACGGGTTCTATGGCTACACCTTC.

CDR3 coding DNA: TGTGCCAGCAGCCAACCGCGGACAGGGGATTCCCGCAATGAGCAGTTCTTC. This gives the protein CASSQPRTGDSRNEQFF. The chain couples TRBV4-2 to TRBJ2-1, with TRBD1 matching 9 bases. V dropped 2 bases and J dropped 6; count of bases not matched to a gene: 11. Germline-derived CDR1 and CDR2 are LGHNA and YNFKEQ. This CDR3 comprises 17 residues.

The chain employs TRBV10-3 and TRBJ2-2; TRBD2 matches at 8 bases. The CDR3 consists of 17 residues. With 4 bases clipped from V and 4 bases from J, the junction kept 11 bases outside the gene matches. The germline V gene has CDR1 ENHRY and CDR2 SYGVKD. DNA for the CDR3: TGTGCCATCAGTGGGTCCCCGACTAGCGCACTCACCGGGGAGCTGTTTTTT. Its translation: CAISGSPTSALTGELFF.

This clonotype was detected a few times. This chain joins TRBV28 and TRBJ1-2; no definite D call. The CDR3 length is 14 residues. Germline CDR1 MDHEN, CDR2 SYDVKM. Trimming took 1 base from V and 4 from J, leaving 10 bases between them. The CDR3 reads CASSLSDLPYGYTF. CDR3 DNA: TGTGCCAGCAGTTTATCCGACCTTCCCTATGGCTACACCTTC.

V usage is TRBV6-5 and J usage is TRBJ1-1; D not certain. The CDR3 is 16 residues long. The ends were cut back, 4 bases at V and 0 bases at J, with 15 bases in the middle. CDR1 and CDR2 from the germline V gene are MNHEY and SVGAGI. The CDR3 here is CASSSAPPAVNTEAFF. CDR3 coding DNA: TGTGCCAGCAGTTCAGCTCCACCCGCAGTGAACACTGAAGCTTTCTTT.

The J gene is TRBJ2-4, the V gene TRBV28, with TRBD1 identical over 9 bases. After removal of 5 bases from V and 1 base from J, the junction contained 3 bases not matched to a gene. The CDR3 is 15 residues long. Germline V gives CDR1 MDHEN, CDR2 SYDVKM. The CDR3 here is CASSHRGLAKNIQYF. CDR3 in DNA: TGTGCCAGCAGTCACAGGGGGCTGGCCAAAAACATTCAGTACTTC.

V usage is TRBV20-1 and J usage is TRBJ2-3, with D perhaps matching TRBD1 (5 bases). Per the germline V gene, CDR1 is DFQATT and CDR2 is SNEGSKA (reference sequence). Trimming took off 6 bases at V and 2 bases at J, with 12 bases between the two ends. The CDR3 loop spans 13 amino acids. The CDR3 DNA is TGCAGTGCCTCACGACAGTTCACAGATACGCAGTATTTT. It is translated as CSASRQFTDTQYF.

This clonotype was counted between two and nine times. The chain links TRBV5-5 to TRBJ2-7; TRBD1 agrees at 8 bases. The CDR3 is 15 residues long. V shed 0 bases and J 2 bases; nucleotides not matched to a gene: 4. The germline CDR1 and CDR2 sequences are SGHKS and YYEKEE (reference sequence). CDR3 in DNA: TGTGCCAGCAGCTTGGGGACAGGGTTTGCCTACGAGCAGTACTTC. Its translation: CASSLGTGFAYEQYF.

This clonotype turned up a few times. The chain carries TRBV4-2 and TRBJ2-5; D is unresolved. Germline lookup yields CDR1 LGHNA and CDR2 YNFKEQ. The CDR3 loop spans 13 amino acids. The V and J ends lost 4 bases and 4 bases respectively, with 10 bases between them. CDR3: CASSRNLGETQYF. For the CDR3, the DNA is TGTGCCAGCAGCCGGAACCTTGGAGAGACCCAGTACTTC.

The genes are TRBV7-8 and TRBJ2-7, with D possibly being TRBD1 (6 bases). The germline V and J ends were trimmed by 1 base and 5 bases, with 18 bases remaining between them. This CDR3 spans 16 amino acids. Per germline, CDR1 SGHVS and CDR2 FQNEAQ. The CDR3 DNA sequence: TGTGCCAGCAGCTTAGAACCTGCGGGCAGGGGCAACGAGCAGTACTTC. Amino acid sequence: CASSLEPAGRGNEQYF. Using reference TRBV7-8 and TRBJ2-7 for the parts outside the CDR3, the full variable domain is GAGVSQSPRYKVAKRGQDVALRCDPISGHVSLFWYQQALGQGPEFLTYFQNEAQLDKSGLPSDRFFAERPEGSVSTLKIQRTQQEDSAVYLCASSLEPAGRGNEQYFGPGTRLTVT.

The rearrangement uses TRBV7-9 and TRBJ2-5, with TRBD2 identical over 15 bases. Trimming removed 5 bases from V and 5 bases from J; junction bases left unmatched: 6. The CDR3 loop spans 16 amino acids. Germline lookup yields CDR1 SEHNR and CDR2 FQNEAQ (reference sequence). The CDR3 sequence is CASSPGLAGGVETQYF. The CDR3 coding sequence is TGTGCCAGCAGCCCGGGACTAGCGGGGGGAGTGGAGACCCAGTACTTC.

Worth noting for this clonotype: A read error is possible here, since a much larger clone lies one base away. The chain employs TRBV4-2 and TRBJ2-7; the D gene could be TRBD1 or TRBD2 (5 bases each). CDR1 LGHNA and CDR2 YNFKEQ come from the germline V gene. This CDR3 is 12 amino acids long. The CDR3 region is CASSQGEYGQYF. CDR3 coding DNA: TGTGCCAGCAGCCAGGGGGAATACGGGCAGTACTTC.

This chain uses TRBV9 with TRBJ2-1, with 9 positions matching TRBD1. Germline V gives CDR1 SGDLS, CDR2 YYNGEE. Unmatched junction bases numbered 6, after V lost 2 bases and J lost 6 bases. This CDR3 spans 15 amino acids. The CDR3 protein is CASSVGQGKFNEQFF. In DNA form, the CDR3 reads TGTGCCAGCAGCGTGGGACAGGGAAAGTTCAATGAGCAGTTCTTC.

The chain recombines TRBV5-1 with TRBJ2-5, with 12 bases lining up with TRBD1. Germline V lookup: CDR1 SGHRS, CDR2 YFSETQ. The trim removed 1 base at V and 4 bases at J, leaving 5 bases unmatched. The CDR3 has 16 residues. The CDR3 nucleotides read TGCGCCAGCAGCTTGTCCGGGACAGGGGGCGGAGAGACCCAGTACTTC. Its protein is CASSLSGTGGGETQYF.